This T cell receptor beta chain appears in the sequencing data of a study of blood T cells in healthy people across ages. Regarding this clonotype: What it binds is unknown.

The second PCR ran roughly 6 to 11 cycles with a sample-barcoded 5' primer and J-beta primers. TCRdb re-called the 5' RACE reads through MiXCR, storing one row per CDR3 protein. The table shows some 900,000 distinct CDR3 sequences, with around 28% occurring only once. Each sample gave at least 6 million isolated PBMCs. Whole-study results and caveats: Estimated diversity across one million T cells was deemed an underestimate.

The germline V gene encodes CDR1 ENHRY and CDR2 SYGVKD. CDR3 length: 18 residues. Trimming at V came to 9 bases and at J to 1 base, leaving 14 bases not matched to a gene. The sequenced sample consisted of blood. The chain combines TRBV10-3 with TRBJ2-6; 8 bases align to TRBD1. The source of this sequence is a woman of 80 years or more in good health. CDR3 region: CAISRTGSSKSGANVLTF. CDR3 DNA sequence: TGTGCCATTTCGAGGACAGGGTCCTCCAAATCTGGGGCCAACGTCCTGACTTTC.